These T cell receptor beta chains were read from a single sample in a study of human T cells and chemical hapten exposure. TCRdb reprocessed the RACE reads via MiXCR and lists one record per CDR3 protein. The profile shows roughly 120,000 distinct CDR3 sequences, about an eighth of them singletons. The sequences come from whole blood, collected in connection with sensitization to the hapten diphenylcyclopropenone (DPC). The receptors come from a woman aged 50 to 60 with alopecia areata. Some clones in this sample may be carry-over from other donors' samples. Both conserved end residues are part of each CDR3. The D gene is left open where the match is weak. The size field is filled for only some rows; it gives once, few, many or a size class.

NA | few | TRBJ2-7 | 13 | TRBV5-6 | TGTGCCAGCAGCCTAAGTCCAACCTACGAGCAGTACTTC | CASSLSPTYEQYF
NA | few | TRBJ2-1 | 14 | TRBV2 | TGTGCCAGCAGTGAAGCCGGGACTTACAATGAGCAGTTCTTC | CASSEAGTYNEQFF
NA | few | TRBJ2-6 | 14 | TRBV7-6 | TGTGCCAGCAGCTTAGCTGAGGGGGCCAACGTCCTGACTTTC | CASSLAEGANVLTF
TRBD1 | many | TRBJ2-7 | 15 | TRBV27 | TGTGCCAGCAGTCGACCGGGACAGGGATCCTACGAGCAGTACTTC | CASSRPGQGSYEQYF
NA | NA | TRBJ2-7 | 14 | TRBV2 | TGTGCCAGCAGTGAACTACAGCCCCCTCGAGGGCAGTACTTC | CASSELQPPRGQYF
TRBD2 | NA | TRBJ2-3 | 16 | TRBV28 | TGTGCCAGCAGTTTATCGGGACTAGCGGGAGCGGATACGCAGTATTTT | CASSLSGLAGADTQYF
NA | once | TRBJ1-4 | 12 | TRBV28 | TGTGCCAGCAGTATCTCGATGGAAAAACTGTTTTTT | CASSISMEKLFF
NA | NA | TRBJ1-6 | 14 | TRBV5-1 | TGCGCCAGCAGCCCACGTAGGGGGTTGGAACCCCTCCACTTT | CASSPRRGLEPLHF
TRBD1 | few | TRBJ2-6 | 18 | TRBV5-1 | TGCGCCAGCAGCTTGGAGGGACAGAGCAGGGCGGGGGCCAACGTCCTGACTTTC | CASSLEGQSRAGANVLTF
NA | NA | TRBJ2-1 | 16 | TRBV12-2 | TGTGCAAGTCGCTTAGCGCCGGCTAGCAGTCGTCTTGAGCAGTTCTTC | CASRLAPASSRLEQFF
NA | NA | TRBJ1-1 | 16 | TRBV5-5 | TGTGCCAGCAGCTTGCTATTTACAGGTTTGAACACTGAAGCTTTCTTT | CASSLLFTGLNTEAFF
NA | few | TRBJ2-7 | 12 | TRBV5-1 | TGCGCCAGCAGCTTGACCCTCTACGAGCAGTACTTC | CASSLTLYEQYF
NA | few | TRBJ2-1 | 14 | TRBV29-1 | TGCAGCGTTGAAGGGAGCGGGCCGATTAATGAGCAGTTCTTC | CSVEGSGPINEQFF
NA | few | TRBJ2-3 | 13 | TRBV19 | TGTGCCAGTAGTTACCAGGGGCCAGATACGCAGTATTTT | CASSYQGPDTQYF